This T cell receptor (beta chain) was captured by sequencing in a study of response to subunit inactivated influenza vaccine. TCRdb itself ran the RT-PCR reads through MiXCR, one entry per CDR3 protein. The sample has hundreds of thousands of distinct CDR3 sequences; 15% to 17% are singletons. V was clipped by 1 base and J by 7 bases, with 10 bases between them. From germline, CDR1 is SEHNR and CDR2 FQNEAQ (reference sequence). This CDR3 is built from 13 residues. Findings and caveats of the study: The authors put forward the suggestion that each seasonal influenza vaccination may bring in only a limited number of new T cells.

This clonotype has just a few counts. Its matching antigen is unknown. Sequences were derived from PBMCs from blood, sampled 12 days after vaccination. This TCR came from a man in his fifties or sixties who received an inactivated influenza vaccine. This rearrangement joins TRBV7-9 to TRBJ2-5, with D possibly being TRBD1 or TRBD2 (5 bases each). The CDR3 DNA reads TGTGCCAGCAGCTTAGGAGGGCAGGGGACCCAGTACTTC. Protein sequence: CASSLGGQGTQYF.